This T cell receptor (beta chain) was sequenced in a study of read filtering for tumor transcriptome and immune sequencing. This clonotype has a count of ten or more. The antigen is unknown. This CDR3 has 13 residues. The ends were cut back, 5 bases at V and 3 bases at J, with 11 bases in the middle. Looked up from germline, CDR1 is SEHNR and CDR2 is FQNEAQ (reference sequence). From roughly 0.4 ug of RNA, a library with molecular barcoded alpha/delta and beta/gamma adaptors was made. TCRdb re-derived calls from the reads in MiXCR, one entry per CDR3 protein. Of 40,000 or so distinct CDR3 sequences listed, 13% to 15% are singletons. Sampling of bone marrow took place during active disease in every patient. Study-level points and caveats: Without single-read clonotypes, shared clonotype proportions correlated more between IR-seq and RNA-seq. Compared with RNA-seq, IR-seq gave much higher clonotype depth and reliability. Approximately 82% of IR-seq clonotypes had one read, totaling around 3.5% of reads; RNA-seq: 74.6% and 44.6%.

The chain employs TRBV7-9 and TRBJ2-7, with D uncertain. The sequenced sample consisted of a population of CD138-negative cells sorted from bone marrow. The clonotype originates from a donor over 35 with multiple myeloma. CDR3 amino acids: CASSPGRFYEQYF. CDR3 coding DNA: TGTGCCAGCAGCCCAGGACGGTTCTACGAGCAGTACTTC.